Reported below is one T cell receptor beta chain. These data are taken from a study of PD-L1 blockade in urothelial cancer. The table came from immunoSEQ multiplex PCR; TCRdb's copy has only in-frame clones and leaves some out. Among 100,000 to 150,000 clones listed, 86% were seen once. Regarding time point: peripheral blood 6 weeks after treatment start. Germline V gene sequence: CDR1 SNHLY, CDR2 FYNNEI. The CDR3 spans 16 residues. Trimming cost V 5 bases and J 4 bases; bases outside gene matches: 8. This receptor was obtained from a man in his fifties with urothelial cancer. This specimen consisted of PBMCs, obtained around atezolizumab (anti-PD-L1) treatment. The chain employs TRBV2 and TRBJ2-2; 9 nucleotides agree with TRBD2. CDR3 DNA sequence: TGTGCCAGCAGTAAGATAGCGGGAGTCGGCACCGGGGAGCTGTTTTTT. Residues: CASSKIAGVGTGELFF. Complete variable domain (other parts from reference TRBV2 and TRBJ2-2): EPEVTQTPSHQVTQMGQEVILRCVPISNHLYFYWYRQILGQKVEFLVSFYNNEISEKSEIFDDQFSVERPDGSNFTLKIRSTKLEDSAMYFCASSKIAGVGTGELFFGEGSRLTVL.